The 28 T cell receptor beta chains below come from one sample, sequenced in a study of blood T cell repertoires in COVID-19. Sequencing was performed with immunoSEQ multiplex PCR; in TCRdb, only in-frame clones are kept and a portion is missing. Of 100,000 or so clones listed, around four fifths are singletons. The sample consisted of peripheral blood. The receptors originated from a human donor in a cohort sampled during active COVID-19.

The J gene is TRBJ1-1, the V gene TRBV7-8, with D perhaps TRBD1 (6 bases). Trimming took off 2 bases at V and 1 base at J, with 11 bases between the two ends. This CDR3 region has 15 residues. Germline-derived CDR1 and CDR2 are SGHVS and FQNEAQ. The CDR3 region is CASSLYRAGNTEAFF. CDR3 DNA sequence: TGTGCCAGCAGCTTATACAGGGCTGGGAACACTGAAGCTTTCTTT.

J is TRBJ1-1 and V is TRBV7-3, with D tentatively TRBD1 (6 bases). The germline CDR1 and CDR2 sequences are SGHTA and FQGTGA. The germline V and J ends were trimmed by 2 bases and 1 base, with 14 bases remaining between them. The CDR3 is 16 amino acids. The CDR3 region has the DNA TGTGCCAGCAGCTTAGCAGCAGGGGCCACGAACACTGAAGCTTTCTTT. Its protein product is CASSLAAGATNTEAFF.

The chain links TRBV11-2 to TRBJ2-1, with 14 nucleotides matching TRBD2. V was pared by 6 bases and J by 7 bases, with 2 bases of the junction left unmatched. CDR1 is SGHAT and CDR2 is FQNNGV in the germline V gene. This CDR3 region has 14 residues. The CDR3 here is CASRRTSGGNEQFF. DNA for the CDR3: TGTGCCAGCAGGCGGACTAGCGGGGGGAATGAGCAGTTCTTC.

The rearrangement joins TRBV28 to TRBJ1-5; 12 positions agree with TRBD1. The CDR3 spans 15 residues. V dropped 7 bases and J dropped 6; count of bases not matched to a gene: 7. CDR1 MDHEN and CDR2 SYDVKM come from the germline V gene. Here the CDR3 reads CASTRGDRGRQPQHF. For the CDR3, the DNA is TGTGCCAGCACCCGAGGGGACAGGGGGCGTCAGCCCCAGCATTTT.

This clone was seen a single time. This chain joins TRBV5-6 and TRBJ1-5; D is undetermined. Germline loops: CDR1 SGHDT, CDR2 YYEEEE. The CDR3 totals 15 residues. V lost 3 bases and J lost 3, with 13 bases in between. The CDR3 region is CASSSSEGFNQPQHF. Here the CDR3 DNA reads TGTGCCAGCAGCTCCTCTGAGGGTTTCAATCAGCCCCAGCATTTT.

The chain joins TRBV6-5 to TRBJ1-1; possible D gene TRBD1, 5 bases. CDR3 length equals 14 residues. V was pared by 0 bases and J by 11 bases, with 16 bases between. The germline V gene has CDR1 MNHEY and CDR2 SVGAGI. The CDR3 sequence: CASSYSQGKVRAFF. The CDR3 region has the DNA TGTGCCAGCAGTTACTCCCAGGGAAAGGTTAGGGCTTTCTTT.

This chain joins TRBV10-3 and TRBJ1-3, with 8 bases that match TRBD1. The CDR3 loop spans 15 amino acids. CDR1 is ENHRY, CDR2 SYGVKD, per germline. After removal of 6 bases from V and 4 bases from J, the junction contained 8 bases not matched to a gene. This chain's CDR3 is CAISGDRGRGNTIYF. For the CDR3, the DNA is TGTGCCATCAGCGGAGACAGGGGCAGAGGAAACACCATATATTTT.

The chain links TRBV14 to TRBJ2-1, with TRBD2 identical over 10 bases. This CDR3 has 18 amino acids. V gave up 1 base and J gave up 0 bases; unmatched junction bases: 6. Per germline, CDR1 SGHDN and CDR2 FVKESK. The chain's CDR3 is CASSQVAGGHLSYNEQFF. As DNA, the CDR3 is TGTGCCAGCAGCCAAGTAGCGGGGGGCCACCTCTCCTACAATGAGCAGTTCTTC.

This clone was detected only once. CDR3 sequence (DNA): TGTGCCAGCGGGGGCAATCCCAATCAGCCCCAGCATTTT. It specifies CASGGNPNQPQHF. This chain connects TRBV2 to TRBJ1-5; a possible D gene is TRBD1 (6 bases). The CDR3 is made up of 13 amino acids. Trimming pared 8 bases from V and 3 bases from J, leaving 11 bases between. CDR1 SNHLY and CDR2 FYNNEI come from the germline V gene.

The rearrangement links TRBV19 to TRBJ2-6; TRBD2 matches 15 bases. The CDR3 spans 19 residues. Germline trimming cut 5 bases from V and 2 bases from J; bases unmatched to any gene: 7. Germline values: CDR1 LNHDA, CDR2 SQIVND (reference sequence). In DNA form, the CDR3 reads TGTGCCAGTAGTCACGGACTAGCGGGGGGGCAAACTGGGGCCAACGTCCTGACTTTC. This codes for CASSHGLAGGQTGANVLTF.

This rearrangement joins TRBV30 to TRBJ1-5; D gene unclear. Per germline, CDR1 GTSNPN and CDR2 SVGIG (reference sequence). V was pared by 2 bases and J by 8 bases, with 13 bases between. CDR3 length equals 13 residues. In nucleotides, the CDR3 is TGTGCCTGGAGTATGAAGGGAGGAGAGCCCCAGCATTTT. This translates into CAWSMKGGEPQHF.

The chain recombines TRBV6-1 with TRBJ2-3, with 12 bases that match TRBD2. J was trimmed by 4 bases and V by 1 base; bases with no gene match: 6. The CDR3 spans 17 residues. Per germline, CDR1 MNHNS and CDR2 SASEGT. Here the CDR3 reads CASSEGLAGGDADTQYF. The CDR3 bases are TGTGCCAGCAGTGAAGGGCTAGCGGGGGGGGATGCAGATACGCAGTATTTT.

The V and J genes are TRBV7-9 and TRBJ1-5; no firm D call. Germline V gene lookup returns CDR1 SEHNR and CDR2 FQNEAQ (reference sequence). This CDR3 has 13 amino acids. V lost 4 bases, J lost 5 bases, and 9 bases lay in between. CDR3 DNA: TGTGCCAGCAGCTCAGGCGTGGATCAGCCCCAGCATTTT. Its translation: CASSSGVDQPQHF.

The genes are TRBV7-2 and TRBJ2-7, with D maybe TRBD1 (7 bases). CDR1 and CDR2 (germline): SGHTA, FQGNSA. Trimming took off 6 bases at V and 7 bases at J, with 22 bases between the two ends. This CDR3 has 15 residues. The DNA of the CDR3 is TGTGCCAGCAGATACCTTAGGAAGGGGGCGGGAGAGCAGTACTTC. It codes for CASRYLRKGAGEQYF.

This chain uses TRBV5-3 with TRBJ1-6; weak D call: TRBD1 (5 bases). TRBV5-3 is labeled an ORF, and its function is uncertain. The CDR3 has 17 residues. V lost 4 bases and J 4 bases, leaving 18 bases between the germline ends. The CDR3 nucleotides are TGTGCCAGAAGCCCGGACCGCAGGGCCGAATATAATTCACCCCTCCACTTT. Translating it yields CARSPDRRAEYNSPLHF.

This clone was detected once. The chain couples TRBV4-2 to TRBJ1-1; D is unclear. The CDR3 has 13 amino acids. Per the germline V gene, CDR1 is LGHNA and CDR2 is YNFKEQ. V lost 4 bases and J 7 bases, leaving 13 bases between the germline ends. CDR3 sequence reads: CASSRSRGYEAFF. The CDR3 DNA sequence: TGTGCCAGCAGCCGCTCCAGAGGCTATGAAGCTTTCTTT.

The chain recombines TRBV7-6 with TRBJ1-5; 9 positions agree with TRBD1. The CDR3 covers 18 residues. V was clipped by 6 bases and J by 0 bases; unmatched bases: 12. The V gene's germline CDR1 is SGHVS and CDR2 FNYEAQ. CDR3: CASSPTGTGPYSNQPQHF. The CDR3 coding sequence is TGTGCCAGCAGTCCTACTGGGACAGGGCCCTATAGCAATCAGCCCCAGCATTTT. The entire variable domain, with the rest obtained from reference TRBV7-6 and TRBJ1-5, is as follows: GAGVSQSPRYKVTKRGQDVALRCDPISGHVSLYWYRQALGQGPEFLTYFNYEAQQDKSGLPNDRFSAERPEGSISTLTIQRTEQRDSAMYRCASSPTGTGPYSNQPQHFGDGTRLSIL.

The V gene is TRBV5-4, the J gene TRBJ1-5, with D possibly matching TRBD1 (6 bases). Germline V gene lookup returns CDR1 SGHNT and CDR2 YYREEE (reference sequence). V lost 3 bases and J 4 bases, leaving 11 bases between the germline ends. There are 14 residues in the CDR3. The CDR3 sequence: CASSYRDNNQPQHF. DNA for the CDR3: TGTGCCAGCAGCTACCGGGACAATAATCAGCCCCAGCATTTT.

The chain couples TRBV7-2 to TRBJ2-7, with a tentative D call TRBD2 (5 bases). Germline loops: CDR1 SGHTA, CDR2 FQGNSA. This CDR3 comprises 14 residues. The V end lost 5 bases, the J end lost 0 bases, and 11 bases lay between the germline ends. Written as DNA, the CDR3 is TGTGCCAGCAGCCGTGACGGGGTCTCCTACGAGCAGTACTTC. Its translation is CASSRDGVSYEQYF.

This clone was recorded a few times. V usage is TRBV6-1 and J usage is TRBJ2-5, with 7 bases lining up with TRBD1. The germline V gene encodes CDR1 MNHNS and CDR2 SASEGT. J was trimmed by 5 bases and V by 2 bases; bases with no gene match: 5. CDR3 size: 14 residues. CDR3 protein: CASSEKGRGETQYF. CDR3 bases: TGTGCCAGCAGTGAAAAGGGCAGGGGGGAGACCCAGTACTTC.

This chain connects TRBV24-1 to TRBJ2-3, with 8 bases lining up with TRBD1. The germline gives CDR1 KGHDR, CDR2 SFDVKD. There are 16 residues in the CDR3. V was clipped by 6 bases and J by 4 bases; unmatched bases: 11. The CDR3: CATSKTGDGAADTQYF. The CDR3 DNA sequence: TGTGCCACCAGTAAGACAGGGGACGGGGCCGCAGATACGCAGTATTTT.

This rearrangement joins TRBV27 to TRBJ2-1; unclear D gene. This CDR3 has 15 amino acids. CDR1 is MNHEY, CDR2 SMNVEV, per germline (reference sequence). Trimming took 5 bases from V and 0 from J, leaving 11 bases between them. In nucleotides, the CDR3 is TGTGCCAGCAGTCCCAATGGGCTCTCCTACAATGAGCAGTTCTTC. Protein: CASSPNGLSYNEQFF.

J is TRBJ1-4 and V is TRBV6-5; 8 positions match TRBD1. The CDR3 extends over 15 amino acids. The germline CDR1 and CDR2 sequences are MNHEY and SVGAGI. The junction had 10 bases not matched to a gene; V was cut back by 6 bases and J by 7 bases. The CDR3 reads CASRHYRGGTEKLFF. The CDR3 DNA sequence: TGTGCCAGCAGGCATTACAGGGGGGGAACTGAAAAACTGTTTTTT.

The V gene is TRBV29-1, the J gene TRBJ2-5; the match to TRBD2 covers 7 bases. This CDR3 has 12 residues. The J segment lost 4 bases and the V segment lost 5 bases, leaving 4 bases of the junction unmatched. Germline CDR1 and CDR2: SQVTM and ANQGSEA. As DNA, the CDR3 is TGCAGCGTTAGACTAGCCCCAGAGACCCAGTACTTC. It translates to CSVRLAPETQYF.

In this sample, this clone turned up once. The chain combines TRBV5-1 with TRBJ2-7; 7 bases fit TRBD1. Trimming took 0 bases from V and 3 from J; bases not matched to a gene: 6. Germline CDR1 reads SGHRS; CDR2 reads YFSETQ. The CDR3 is 15 amino acids. The CDR3 protein is CASSLEGGELYEQYF. The CDR3 DNA reads as TGCGCCAGCAGCTTGGAAGGGGGCGAACTCTACGAGCAGTACTTC.

The V gene is TRBV19, the J gene TRBJ2-7, with TRBD1 matching 10 bases. Germline V gives CDR1 LNHDA, CDR2 SQIVND (reference sequence). V trimming: 5 bases; J trimming: 6 bases; junction bases outside the gene matches: 7. This CDR3 spans 14 amino acids. The CDR3 DNA follows: TGTGCCAGTAGTCCCCACTGGACAGGGGGCGAGCAGTACTTC. This encodes CASSPHWTGGEQYF.

This chain links TRBV5-1 with TRBJ1-5; the D is unclear. V was cut by 0 bases and J by 6 bases, with 10 bases left in between. CDR3 length: 14 residues. CDR1 and CDR2 (germline): SGHRS, YFSETQ. CDR3 in amino acids: CASSLGNPGQPQHF. The CDR3 DNA is TGCGCCAGCAGCTTGGGGAACCCAGGTCAGCCCCAGCATTTT.

This clone was counted a few times. The rearrangement uses TRBV4-1 and TRBJ1-1; 7 bases fit TRBD1. V dropped 5 bases and J dropped 0; count of bases not matched to a gene: 9. From germline, CDR1 is MGHRA and CDR2 YSYEKL. The CDR3 has 16 residues. CDR3 bases: TGCGCCAGCAGCGTGGGGACAGCTAGTATGAACACTGAAGCTTTCTTT. This encodes CASSVGTASMNTEAFF.